These T cell receptor beta chains were read from a single sample in a study of T-cell memory formation after mild COVID-19. TCRdb reprocessed the 5' RACE reads via MiXCR and lists one record per CDR3 protein. The sample lists about 360,000 distinct CDR3 sequences; approximately 14% were seen once. The specimen sequenced was PBMCs or a T cell subset sorted from them (not recorded which). The receptor source for this set is a man between 18 and 35 years old who had mild COVID-19 (a few samples of this study predate the infection). Cell type and time point are not known. CDR3s include the opening cysteine and the closing phenylalanine or tryptophan. Each record gives: D gene, J gene, clone size, V gene, CDR3 DNA, CDR3 protein. A D gene is named only where the DNA matches it firmly. Some rows mark clone size as missing; the rest say once, few, many or name a class of expanded clone.

d_call: NA
j_call: TRBJ1-1
clone_size: NA
v_call: TRBV6-2/TRBV6-3
cdr3_nt: TGTGCCAGCAGAAGTGGGGTGTACACTGAAGCTTTCTTT
cdr3_aa: CASRSGVYTEAFF

d_call: NA
j_call: TRBJ1-5
clone_size: NA
v_call: TRBV5-1
cdr3_nt: TGCGCCAGCAGCCCGGCAGAAGCTGGTCAGCCCCAGCATTTT
cdr3_aa: CASSPAEAGQPQHF

d_call: NA
j_call: TRBJ1-6
clone_size: NA
v_call: TRBV30
cdr3_nt: TGTGCCTGCAGACAGGCCGTCTCCTATAATTCACCCCTCCACTTT
cdr3_aa: CACRQAVSYNSPLHF

d_call: TRBD1
j_call: TRBJ1-3
clone_size: few
v_call: TRBV2
cdr3_nt: TGTGCCAGCAGGACAGGGTACTCTGGAAACACCATATATTTT
cdr3_aa: CASRTGYSGNTIYF

d_call: NA
j_call: TRBJ1-4
clone_size: NA
v_call: TRBV3-1
cdr3_nt: TGTGCCAGCAGCCAAGAGTCGAACGGAGGAAAACTGTTTTTT
cdr3_aa: CASSQESNGGKLFF

d_call: TRBD1
j_call: TRBJ1-4
clone_size: few
v_call: TRBV4-2
cdr3_nt: TGTGCCAGCAGCCAAGATAAAGGGGACAGGAGAGAAAAACTGTTTTTT
cdr3_aa: CASSQDKGDRREKLFF

d_call: TRBD1
j_call: TRBJ1-5
clone_size: NA
v_call: TRBV20-1
cdr3_nt: TGCAGTGCCCAGGGGGGTGGCAATCAGCCCCAGCATTTT
cdr3_aa: CSAQGGGNQPQHF

d_call: TRBD1
j_call: TRBJ1-2
clone_size: few
v_call: TRBV5-1
cdr3_nt: TGCGCCAGCAGCGATACCCAGGGGGCTGGCTACACCTTC
cdr3_aa: CASSDTQGAGYTF

d_call: NA
j_call: TRBJ2-5
clone_size: NA
v_call: TRBV14
cdr3_nt: TGTGCCAGCAGCCAAGATATAACAGCCCAAGAGACCCAGTACTTC
cdr3_aa: CASSQDITAQETQYF

d_call: TRBD1
j_call: TRBJ1-1
clone_size: NA
v_call: TRBV2
cdr3_nt: TGTGCCAGCACCCAAGAGGGACAGGGGCAAACTGAAGCTTTCTTT
cdr3_aa: CASTQEGQGQTEAFF

d_call: NA
j_call: TRBJ2-2
clone_size: few
v_call: TRBV6-1
cdr3_nt: TGTGCCAGCAGTGAACGCTACCCCCCGTCGGGCGGGGAGCTGTTTTTT
cdr3_aa: CASSERYPPSGGELFF